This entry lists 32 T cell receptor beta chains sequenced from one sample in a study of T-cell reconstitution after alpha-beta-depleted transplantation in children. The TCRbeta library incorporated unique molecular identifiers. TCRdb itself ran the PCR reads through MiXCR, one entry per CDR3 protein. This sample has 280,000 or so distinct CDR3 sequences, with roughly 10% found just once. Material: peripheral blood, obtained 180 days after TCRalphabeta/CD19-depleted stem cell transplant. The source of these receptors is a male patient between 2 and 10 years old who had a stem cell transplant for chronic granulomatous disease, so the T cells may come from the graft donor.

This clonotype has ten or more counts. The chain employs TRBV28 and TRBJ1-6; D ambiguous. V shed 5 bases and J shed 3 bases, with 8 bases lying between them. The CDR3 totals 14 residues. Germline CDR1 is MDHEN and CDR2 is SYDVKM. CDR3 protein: CASSARSYNSPLHF. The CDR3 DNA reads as TGTGCCAGCAGTGCCCGGAGCTATAATTCACCCCTCCACTTT. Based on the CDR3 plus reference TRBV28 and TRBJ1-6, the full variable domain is DVKVTQSSRYLVKRTGEKVFLECVQDMDHENMFWYRQDPGLGLRLIYFSYDVKMKEKGDIPEGYSVSREKKERFSLILESASTNQTSMYLCASSARSYNSPLHFGNGTRLTVT.

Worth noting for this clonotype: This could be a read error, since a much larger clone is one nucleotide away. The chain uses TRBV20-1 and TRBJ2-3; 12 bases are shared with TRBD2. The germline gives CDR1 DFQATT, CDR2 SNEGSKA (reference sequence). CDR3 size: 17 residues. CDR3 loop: CSARRLAGGPSTDTLYF. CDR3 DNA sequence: TGCAGTGCTAGAAGGCTAGCGGGAGGGCCGAGCACAGATACGCTGTATTTT.

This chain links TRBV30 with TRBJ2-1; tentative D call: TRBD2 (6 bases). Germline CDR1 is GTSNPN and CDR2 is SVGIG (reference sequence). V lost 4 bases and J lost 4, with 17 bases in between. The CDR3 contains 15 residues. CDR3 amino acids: CAWMNRQRAYNEQFF. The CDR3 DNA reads TGTGCCTGGATGAACCGGCAGCGGGCATACAATGAGCAGTTCTTC.

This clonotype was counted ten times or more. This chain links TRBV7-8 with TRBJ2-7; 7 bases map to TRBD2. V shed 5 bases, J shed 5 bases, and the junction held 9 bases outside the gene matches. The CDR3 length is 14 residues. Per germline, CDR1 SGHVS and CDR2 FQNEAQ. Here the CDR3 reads CASSPRHGGDEQYF. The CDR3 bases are TGTGCCAGCAGCCCTCGCCATGGGGGGGACGAGCAGTACTTC.

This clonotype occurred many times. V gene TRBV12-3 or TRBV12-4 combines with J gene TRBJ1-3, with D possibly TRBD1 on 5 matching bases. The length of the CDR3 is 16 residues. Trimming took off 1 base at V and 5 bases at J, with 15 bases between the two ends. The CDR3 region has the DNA TGTGCCAGCAGTTTAGTCACCGGGACCTGGCGAAACACCATATATTTT. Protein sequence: CASSLVTGTWRNTIYF.

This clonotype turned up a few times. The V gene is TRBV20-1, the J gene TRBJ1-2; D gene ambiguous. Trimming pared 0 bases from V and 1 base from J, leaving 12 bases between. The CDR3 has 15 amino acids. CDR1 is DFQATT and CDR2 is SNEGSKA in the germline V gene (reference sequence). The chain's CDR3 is CSARDLTDLNYGYTF. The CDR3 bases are TGCAGTGCTAGAGACTTGACTGACCTTAACTATGGCTACACCTTC.

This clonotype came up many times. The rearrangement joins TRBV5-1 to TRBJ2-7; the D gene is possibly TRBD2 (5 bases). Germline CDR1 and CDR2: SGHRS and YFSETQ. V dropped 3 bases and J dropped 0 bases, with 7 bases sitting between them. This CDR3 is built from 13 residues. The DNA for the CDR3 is TGCGCCAGCAGCTACGGGAACTCCTACGAGCAGTACTTC. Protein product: CASSYGNSYEQYF.

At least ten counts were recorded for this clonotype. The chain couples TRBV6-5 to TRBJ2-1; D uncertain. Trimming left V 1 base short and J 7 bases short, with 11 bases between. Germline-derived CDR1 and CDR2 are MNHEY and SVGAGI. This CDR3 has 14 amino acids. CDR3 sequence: CASSYYDGRNEQFF. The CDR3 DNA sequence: TGTGCCAGCAGTTACTACGACGGCAGGAATGAGCAGTTCTTC.

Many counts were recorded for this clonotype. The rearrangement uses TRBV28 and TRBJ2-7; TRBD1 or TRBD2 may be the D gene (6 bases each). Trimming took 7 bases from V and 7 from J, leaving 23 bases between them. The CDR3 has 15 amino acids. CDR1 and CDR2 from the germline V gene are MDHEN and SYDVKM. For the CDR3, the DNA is TGTGCCAGCAACCCCATCAGGGGCCGCCGGGAGGAGCAGTACTTC. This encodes CASNPIRGRREEQYF.

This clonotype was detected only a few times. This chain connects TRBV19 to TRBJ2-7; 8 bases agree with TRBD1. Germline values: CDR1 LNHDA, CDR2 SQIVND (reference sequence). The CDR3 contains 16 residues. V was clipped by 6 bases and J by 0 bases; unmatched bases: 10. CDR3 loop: CASSQKGQVSSYEQYF. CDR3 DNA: TGTGCCAGTAGCCAGAAGGGACAGGTGAGCTCCTACGAGCAGTACTTC.

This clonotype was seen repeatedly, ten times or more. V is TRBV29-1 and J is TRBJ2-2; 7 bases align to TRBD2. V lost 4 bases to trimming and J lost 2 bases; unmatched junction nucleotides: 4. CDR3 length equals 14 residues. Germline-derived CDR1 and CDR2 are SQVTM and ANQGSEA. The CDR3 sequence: CSVAGGVNTGELFF. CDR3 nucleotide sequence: TGCAGCGTTGCTGGGGGGGTTAACACCGGGGAGCTGTTTTTT.

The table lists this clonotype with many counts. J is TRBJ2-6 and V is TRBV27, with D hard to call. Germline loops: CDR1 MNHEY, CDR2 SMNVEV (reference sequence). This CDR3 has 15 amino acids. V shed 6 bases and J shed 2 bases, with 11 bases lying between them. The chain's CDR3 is CASSQNTPGANVLTF. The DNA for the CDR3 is TGTGCCAGCAGCCAGAACACGCCTGGGGCCAACGTCCTGACTTTC.

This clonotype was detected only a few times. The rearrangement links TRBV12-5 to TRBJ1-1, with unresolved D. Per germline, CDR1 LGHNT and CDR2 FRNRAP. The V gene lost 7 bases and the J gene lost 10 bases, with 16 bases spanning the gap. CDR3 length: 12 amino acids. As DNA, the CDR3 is TGTGCTAGTGCCTCCTTGGGAATGGGAGCTTTCTTT. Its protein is CASASLGMGAFF. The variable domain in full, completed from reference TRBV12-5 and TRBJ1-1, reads DARVTQTPRHKVTEMGQEVTMRCQPILGHNTVFWYRQTMMQGLELLAYFRNRAPLDDSGMPKDRFSAEMPDATLATLKIQPSEPRDSAVYFCASASLGMGAFFGQGTRLTVV.

This CDR3 is CASSKPGTGGTGELFF. DNA for the CDR3: TGTGCCAGCAGCAAGCCGGGAACAGGAGGCACCGGGGAGCTGTTTTTT. The V and J genes are TRBV25-1 and TRBJ2-2, with D perhaps given as TRBD1 or TRBD2 (5 bases each). This CDR3 region has 16 residues. V lost 6 bases to trimming and J lost 4 bases, with 18 bases between them. Germline V CDR1 and CDR2: MGHDK, SYGVNS.

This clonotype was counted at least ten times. In DNA, the CDR3 is TGTGCCACCAGCAGAGCGGGACTTATTTCTAGCACAGATACGCAGTATTTT. This sequence encodes CATSRAGLISSTDTQYF. The chain uses TRBV15 and TRBJ2-3; possible D gene TRBD2, 6 bases. V gave up 1 base and J gave up 0 bases, with 14 bases separating them. This CDR3 spans 17 amino acids. Germline assignment: CDR1 LNHNV and CDR2 YYDKDF (reference sequence).

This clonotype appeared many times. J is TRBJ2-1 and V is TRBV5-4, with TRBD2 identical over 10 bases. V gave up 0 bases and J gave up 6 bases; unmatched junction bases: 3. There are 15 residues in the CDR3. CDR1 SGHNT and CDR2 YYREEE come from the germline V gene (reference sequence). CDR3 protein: CASSLALAGVNEQFF. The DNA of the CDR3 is TGTGCCAGCAGCTTGGCCCTAGCGGGAGTCAATGAGCAGTTCTTC.

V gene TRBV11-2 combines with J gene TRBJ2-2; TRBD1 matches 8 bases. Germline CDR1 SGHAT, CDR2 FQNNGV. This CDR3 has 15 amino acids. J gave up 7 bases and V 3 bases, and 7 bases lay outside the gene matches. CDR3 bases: TGTGCCAGCAGCTTCACCCAGGGGGCGGTCGGGGAGCTGTTTTTT. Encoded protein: CASSFTQGAVGELFF.

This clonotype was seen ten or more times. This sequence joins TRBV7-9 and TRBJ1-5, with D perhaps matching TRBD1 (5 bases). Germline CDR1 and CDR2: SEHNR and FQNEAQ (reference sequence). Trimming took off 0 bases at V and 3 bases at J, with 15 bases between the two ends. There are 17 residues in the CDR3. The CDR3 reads CASSLAGGEWNNQPQHF. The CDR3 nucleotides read TGTGCCAGCAGCTTAGCCGGGGGGGAATGGAACAATCAGCCCCAGCATTTT.

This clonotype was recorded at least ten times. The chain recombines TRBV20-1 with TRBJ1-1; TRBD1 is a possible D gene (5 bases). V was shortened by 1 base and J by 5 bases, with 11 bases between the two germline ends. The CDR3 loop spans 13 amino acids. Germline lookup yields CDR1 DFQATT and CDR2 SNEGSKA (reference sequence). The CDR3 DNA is TGCAGTGCTAGAGGTCCGGGGGGGACTGAAGCTTTCTTT. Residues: CSARGPGGTEAFF.

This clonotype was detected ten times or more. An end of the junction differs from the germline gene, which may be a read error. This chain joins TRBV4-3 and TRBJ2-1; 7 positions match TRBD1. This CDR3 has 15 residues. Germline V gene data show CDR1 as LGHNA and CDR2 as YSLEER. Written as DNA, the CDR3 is TGCGCTAGCAGCCAGGACAGGAGGTCCTACAATGAGCAGTTCTTC. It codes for CASSQDRRSYNEQFF.

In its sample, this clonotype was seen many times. The CDR3 coding sequence is TGCAGTGCTAGAGATCCCATTTTGAGCCCCAACACCGGGGAGCTGTTTTTT. Protein: CSARDPILSPNTGELFF. The V call is TRBV20-1, the J call TRBJ2-2; D gene uncertain. The germline CDR1 and CDR2 sequences are DFQATT and SNEGSKA (reference sequence). V dropped 0 bases and J dropped 2 bases, with 16 bases sitting between them. The CDR3 sequence is 17 residues long.

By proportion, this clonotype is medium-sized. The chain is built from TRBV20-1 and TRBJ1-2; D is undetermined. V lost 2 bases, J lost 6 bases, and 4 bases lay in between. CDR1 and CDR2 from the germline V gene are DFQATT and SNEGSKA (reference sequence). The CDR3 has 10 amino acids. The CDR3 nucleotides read TGCAGTGCTAGATGGGATGGCTACACCTTC. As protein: CSARWDGYTF.

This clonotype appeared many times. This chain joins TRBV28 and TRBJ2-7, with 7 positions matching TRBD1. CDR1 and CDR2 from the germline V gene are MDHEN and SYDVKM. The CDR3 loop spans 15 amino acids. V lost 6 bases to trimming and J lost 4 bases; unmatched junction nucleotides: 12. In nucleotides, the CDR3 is TGTGCCAGCAGAGCCTCGGGGACAGCTAAGTACGAGCAGTACTTC. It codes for CASRASGTAKYEQYF.

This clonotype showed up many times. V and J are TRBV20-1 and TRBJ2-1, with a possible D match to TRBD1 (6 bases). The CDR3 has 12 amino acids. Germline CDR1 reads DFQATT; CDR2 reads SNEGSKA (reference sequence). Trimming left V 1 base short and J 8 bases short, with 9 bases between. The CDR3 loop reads CSARVGGDEQFF. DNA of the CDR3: TGCAGTGCTAGAGTAGGGGGTGATGAGCAGTTCTTC.

The CDR3 region is CASSRTGTYNEQFF. The CDR3 nucleotides read TGTGCCAGTTCCCGGACAGGGACCTACAATGAGCAGTTCTTC. The genes are TRBV19 and TRBJ2-1, with 8 bases lining up with TRBD1. From germline, CDR1 is LNHDA and CDR2 SQIVND (reference sequence). V shed 8 bases and J 2 bases; nucleotides not matched to a gene: 5. The CDR3 consists of 14 residues.

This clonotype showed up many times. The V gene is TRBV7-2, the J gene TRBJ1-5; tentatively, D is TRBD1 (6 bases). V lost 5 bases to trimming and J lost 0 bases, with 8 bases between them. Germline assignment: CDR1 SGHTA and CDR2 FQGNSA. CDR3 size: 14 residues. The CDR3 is CASSRTASNQPQHF. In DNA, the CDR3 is TGTGCCAGCAGCCGGACAGCTAGCAATCAGCCCCAGCATTTT. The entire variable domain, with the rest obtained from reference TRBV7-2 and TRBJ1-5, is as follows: GAGVSQSPSNKVTEKGKDVELRCDPISGHTALYWYRQSLGQGLEFLIYFQGNSAPDKSGLPSDRFSAERTGGSVSTLTIQRTQQEDSAVYLCASSRTASNQPQHFGDGTRLSIL.

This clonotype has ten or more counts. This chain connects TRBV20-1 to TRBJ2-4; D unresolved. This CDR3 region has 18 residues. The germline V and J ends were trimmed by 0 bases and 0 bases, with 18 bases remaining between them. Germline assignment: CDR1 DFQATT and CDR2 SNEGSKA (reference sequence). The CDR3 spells CSARDTIPALLAKNIQYF. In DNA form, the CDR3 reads TGCAGTGCTAGAGATACAATTCCAGCCCTTTTAGCCAAAAACATTCAGTACTTC.

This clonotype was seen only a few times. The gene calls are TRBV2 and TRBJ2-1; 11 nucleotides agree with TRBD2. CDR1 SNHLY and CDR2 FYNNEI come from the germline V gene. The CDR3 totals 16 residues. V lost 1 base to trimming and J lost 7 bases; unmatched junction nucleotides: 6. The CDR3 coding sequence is TGTGCCAGCAGTGAAGAGGTAGCGGGAGGGAGTAATGAGCAGTTCTTC. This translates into CASSEEVAGGSNEQFF.

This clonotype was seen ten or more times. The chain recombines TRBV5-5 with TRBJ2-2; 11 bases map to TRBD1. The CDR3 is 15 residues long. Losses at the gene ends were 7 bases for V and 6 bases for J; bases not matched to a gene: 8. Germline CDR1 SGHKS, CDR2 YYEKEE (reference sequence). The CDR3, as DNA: TGTGCCAGCCTCCCCGGGACAGGGGGTCCCGGGGAGCTGTTTTTT. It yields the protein CASLPGTGGPGELFF.

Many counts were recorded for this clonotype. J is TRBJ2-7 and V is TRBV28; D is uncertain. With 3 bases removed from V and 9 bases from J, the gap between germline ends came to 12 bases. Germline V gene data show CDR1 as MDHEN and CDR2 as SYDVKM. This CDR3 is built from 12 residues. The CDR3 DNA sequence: TGTGCCAGCAGTTTTGCCGGTGTTGGGCAGTACTTC. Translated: CASSFAGVGQYF.

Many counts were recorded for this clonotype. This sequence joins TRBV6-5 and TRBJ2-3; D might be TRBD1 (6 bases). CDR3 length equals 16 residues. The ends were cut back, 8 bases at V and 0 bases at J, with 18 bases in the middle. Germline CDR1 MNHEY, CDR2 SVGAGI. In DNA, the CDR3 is TGTGCCAGCGGCTTACCACAGGGATTAAGCACAGATACGCAGTATTTT. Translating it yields CASGLPQGLSTDTQYF.

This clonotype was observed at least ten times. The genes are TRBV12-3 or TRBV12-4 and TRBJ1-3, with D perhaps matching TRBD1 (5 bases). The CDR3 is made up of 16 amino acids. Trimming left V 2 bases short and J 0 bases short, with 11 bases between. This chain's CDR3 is CASSLRETASGNTIYF. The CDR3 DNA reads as TGTGCCAGCAGTTTAAGGGAGACAGCCTCTGGAAACACCATATATTTT.